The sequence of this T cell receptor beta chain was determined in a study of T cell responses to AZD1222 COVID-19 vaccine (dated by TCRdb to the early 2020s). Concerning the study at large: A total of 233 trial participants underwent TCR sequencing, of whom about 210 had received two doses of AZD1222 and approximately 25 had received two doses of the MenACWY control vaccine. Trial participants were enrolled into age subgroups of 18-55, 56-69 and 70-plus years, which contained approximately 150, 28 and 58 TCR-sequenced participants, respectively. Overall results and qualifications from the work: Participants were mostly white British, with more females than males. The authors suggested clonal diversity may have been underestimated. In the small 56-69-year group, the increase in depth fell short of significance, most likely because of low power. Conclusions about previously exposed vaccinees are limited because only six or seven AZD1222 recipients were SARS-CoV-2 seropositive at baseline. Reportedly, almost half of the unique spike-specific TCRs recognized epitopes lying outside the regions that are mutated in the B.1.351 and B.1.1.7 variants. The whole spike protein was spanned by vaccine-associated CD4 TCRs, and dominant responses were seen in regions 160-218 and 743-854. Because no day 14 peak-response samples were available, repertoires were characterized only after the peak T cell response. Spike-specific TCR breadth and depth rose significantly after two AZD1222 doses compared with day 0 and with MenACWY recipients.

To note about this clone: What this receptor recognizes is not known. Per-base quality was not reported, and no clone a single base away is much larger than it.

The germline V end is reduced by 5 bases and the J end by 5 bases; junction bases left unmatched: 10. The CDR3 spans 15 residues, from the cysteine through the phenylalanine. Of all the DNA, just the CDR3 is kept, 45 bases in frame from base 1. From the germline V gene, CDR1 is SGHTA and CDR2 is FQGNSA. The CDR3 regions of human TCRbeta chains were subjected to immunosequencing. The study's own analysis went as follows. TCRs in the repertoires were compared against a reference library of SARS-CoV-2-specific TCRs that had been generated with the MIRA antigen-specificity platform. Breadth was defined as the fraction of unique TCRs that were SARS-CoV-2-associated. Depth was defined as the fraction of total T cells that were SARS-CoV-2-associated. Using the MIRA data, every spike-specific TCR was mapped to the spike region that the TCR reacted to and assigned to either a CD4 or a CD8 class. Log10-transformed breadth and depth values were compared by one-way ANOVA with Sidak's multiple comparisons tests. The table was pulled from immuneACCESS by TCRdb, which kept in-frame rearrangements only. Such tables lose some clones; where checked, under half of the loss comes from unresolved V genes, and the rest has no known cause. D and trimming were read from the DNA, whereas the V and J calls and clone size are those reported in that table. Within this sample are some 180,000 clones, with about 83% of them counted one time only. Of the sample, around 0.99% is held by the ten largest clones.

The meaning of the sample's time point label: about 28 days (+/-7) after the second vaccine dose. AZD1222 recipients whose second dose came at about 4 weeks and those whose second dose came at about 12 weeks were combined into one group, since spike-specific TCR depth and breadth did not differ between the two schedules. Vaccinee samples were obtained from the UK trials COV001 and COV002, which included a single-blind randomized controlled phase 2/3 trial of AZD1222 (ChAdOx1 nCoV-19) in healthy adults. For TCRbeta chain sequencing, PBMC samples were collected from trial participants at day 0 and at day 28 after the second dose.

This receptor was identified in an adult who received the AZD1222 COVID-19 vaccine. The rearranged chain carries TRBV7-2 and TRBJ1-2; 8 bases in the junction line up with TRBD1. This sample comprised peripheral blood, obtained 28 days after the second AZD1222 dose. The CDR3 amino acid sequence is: CASSPQGAIKYGYTF. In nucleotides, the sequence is TGTGCCAGCAGCCCTCAGGGGGCTATAAAGTATGGCTACACCTTC.